A single sample gave rise to the 8 T cell receptor beta chains below, sequenced in a study of blood T cell repertoires in COVID-19. Only in-frame clones appear in the TCRdb table, and some are missing; sequencing was by immunoSEQ multiplex PCR. Counted here are 380,000 or so clones, about 90% occurring once; the ten biggest clones make up 1% to 1.5%. Input material: PBMCs or T cells enriched from blood (not recorded which). The receptors stem from a man in his thirties or forties who had recovered from COVID-19.

The rearrangement uses TRBV10-3 and TRBJ1-2; the D gene is possibly TRBD1 (5 bases). This CDR3 is 14 amino acids long. Germline CDR1 reads ENHRY; CDR2 reads SYGVKD. Trimming removed 4 bases at V and 4 bases at J, with 13 bases between. The CDR3 reads CAISVKGGGYGYTF. CDR3 DNA: TGTGCCATCAGTGTGAAGGGCGGGGGCTATGGCTACACCTTC.

The chain recombines TRBV9 with TRBJ1-4; D not certain. The germline V and J ends were trimmed by 4 bases and 12 bases, with 25 bases remaining between them. This CDR3 contains 16 residues. Germline lookup yields CDR1 SGDLS and CDR2 YYNGEE. The CDR3 reads CASSRALSGVEYELFF. The CDR3, as DNA: TGTGCCAGCAGCAGAGCTTTGTCCGGGGTTGAGTACGAACTGTTTTTT.

The rearrangement joins TRBV27 to TRBJ2-1, with D unresolved. Trimming removed 3 bases at V and 7 bases at J, with 19 bases between. The CDR3 spans 16 residues. Germline CDR1 MNHEY, CDR2 SMNVEV (reference sequence). The DNA of the CDR3 is TGTGCCAGCAGTTTTTTTAGTAGCTTCATACCGAATGAGCAGTTCTTC. It translates to CASSFFSSFIPNEQFF.

V gene TRBV9 combines with J gene TRBJ2-1; 10 bases map to TRBD2. J gave up 1 base and V 4 bases, and 5 bases lay outside the gene matches. Germline V gives CDR1 SGDLS, CDR2 YYNGEE. The CDR3 spans 16 residues. The CDR3 sequence: CASSTLLAGSYNEQFF. CDR3 in DNA: TGTGCCAGCAGCACACTACTAGCGGGATCCTACAATGAGCAGTTCTTC.

The chain employs TRBV3-1 (or the pseudogene TRBV3-2) and TRBJ1-2, with TRBD1 matching over 10 bases. Germline trimming cut 2 bases from V and 7 bases from J; bases unmatched to any gene: 10. This CDR3 is 16 amino acids long. From germline, CDR1 is LGHDT and CDR2 YNNKEL (reference sequence). The CDR3 nucleotides are TGTGCCAGCAGCCAACGGCCGGGACAGGGGAGGAGTGGCTACACCTTC. Encoded protein: CASSQRPGQGRSGYTF.

The rearrangement links TRBV10-3 to TRBJ1-1; D ambiguous. The ends were cut back, 4 bases at V and 1 base at J, with 10 bases in the middle. The CDR3 is made up of 14 amino acids. Per germline, CDR1 ENHRY and CDR2 SYGVKD. The CDR3 region has the DNA TGTGCCATCAGTGCTACGGGTAAGAACACTGAAGCTTTCTTT. It yields the protein CAISATGKNTEAFF.

The chain uses TRBV19 and TRBJ1-2, with D tentatively TRBD1 (5 bases). Trimming removed 9 bases at V and 8 bases at J, with 22 bases between. The CDR3 runs 14 residues. From germline, CDR1 is LNHDA and CDR2 SQIVND (reference sequence). CDR3 residues: CASRKGAAGEGYTF. Here the CDR3 DNA reads TGTGCCAGCCGGAAAGGGGCGGCAGGAGAAGGCTACACCTTC.

The chain has TRBV10-3 and TRBJ2-3; 7 nucleotides align to TRBD1. The CDR3 contains 14 residues. Germline CDR1 ENHRY, CDR2 SYGVKD. V lost 7 bases to trimming and J lost 1 base; unmatched junction nucleotides: 5. CDR3 sequence reads: CAITDRAGTDTQYF. CDR3 DNA sequence: TGTGCCATCACCGACAGGGCCGGCACAGATACGCAGTATTTT.